This TCR beta chain was retrieved from a study of identical twins. This clonotype was seen a few times. The CDR3 is made up of 15 amino acids. V dropped 8 bases and J dropped 3; count of bases not matched to a gene: 9. From germline, CDR1 is LNHNV and CDR2 YYDKDF (reference sequence). Each cDNA held unique molecular identifiers, and template switching gave it a universal primer site. TCRdb re-called the 5' RACE reads through MiXCR, storing one row per CDR3 protein. The table includes about 530,000 distinct CDR3 sequences, 20% to 25% detected once. These data are also associated with another study on yellow fever vaccine responses in identical twins.

This chain links TRBV15 with TRBJ2-1; TRBD2 agrees at 8 bases. The receptor was isolated from a woman aged 18-35 years in good health. The sample consisted of CD4+ T cells sorted from blood. The CDR3 is CATGSAGGFYNEQFF. CDR3 sequence (DNA): TGTGCCACCGGGAGTGCGGGAGGATTCTACAATGAGCAGTTCTTC.